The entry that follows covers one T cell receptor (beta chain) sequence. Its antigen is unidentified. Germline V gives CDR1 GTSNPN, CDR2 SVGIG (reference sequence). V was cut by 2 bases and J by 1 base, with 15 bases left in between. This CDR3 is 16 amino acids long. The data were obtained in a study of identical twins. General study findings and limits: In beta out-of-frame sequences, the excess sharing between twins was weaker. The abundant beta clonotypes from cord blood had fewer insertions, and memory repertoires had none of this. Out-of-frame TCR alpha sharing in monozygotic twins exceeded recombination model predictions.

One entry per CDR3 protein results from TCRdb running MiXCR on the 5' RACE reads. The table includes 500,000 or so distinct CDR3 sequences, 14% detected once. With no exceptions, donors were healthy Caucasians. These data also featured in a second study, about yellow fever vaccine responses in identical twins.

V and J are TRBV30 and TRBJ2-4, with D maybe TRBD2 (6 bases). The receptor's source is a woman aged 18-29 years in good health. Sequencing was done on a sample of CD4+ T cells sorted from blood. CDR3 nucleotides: TGTGCCTGGAGTCCGCGGGACTCCGGGGCCAAAAACATTCAGTACTTC. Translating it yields CAWSPRDSGAKNIQYF.